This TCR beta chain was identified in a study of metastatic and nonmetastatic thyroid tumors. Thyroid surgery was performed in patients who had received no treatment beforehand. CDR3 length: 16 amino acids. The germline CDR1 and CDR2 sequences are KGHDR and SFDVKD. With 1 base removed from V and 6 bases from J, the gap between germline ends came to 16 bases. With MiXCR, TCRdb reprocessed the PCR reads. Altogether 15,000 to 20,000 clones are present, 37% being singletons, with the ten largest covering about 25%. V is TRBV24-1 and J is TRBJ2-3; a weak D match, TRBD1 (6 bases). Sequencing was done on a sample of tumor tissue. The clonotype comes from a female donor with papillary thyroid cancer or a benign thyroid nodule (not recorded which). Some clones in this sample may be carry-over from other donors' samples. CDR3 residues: CATSDFPRQGSDTQYF. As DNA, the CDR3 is TGTGCCACCAGTGATTTTCCCCGGCAGGGGTCGGATACGCAGTATTTT.